This T cell receptor (beta chain) was captured by sequencing in a study of T-cell reconstitution after alpha-beta-depleted transplantation in children. Unique molecular identifiers tagged the TCRbeta library. TCRdb used MiXCR to reprocess the PCR reads, holding one entry per CDR3 protein. This repertoire shows a few hundred thousand distinct CDR3 sequences, over 9% found once; its top ten account for 2% to 3%. The CDR3 extends over 19 amino acids. V was pared by 5 bases and J by 2 bases, with 25 bases between. Per germline, CDR1 MNHEY and CDR2 SMNVEV (reference sequence). The sequencing used PBMCs from the stem cell graft donor, collected from the stem cell graft. This receptor was identified in a human donor who donated a stem cell graft to a child with acute lymphoblastic leukemia. V gene TRBV27 combines with J gene TRBJ1-5, with D perhaps matching TRBD1 (6 bases). The CDR3 sequence is CASSVYRRGALRGNQPQHF. CDR3 bases: TGTGCCAGCAGTGTTTATCGACGGGGGGCGCTCCGGGGCAATCAGCCCCAGCATTTT.